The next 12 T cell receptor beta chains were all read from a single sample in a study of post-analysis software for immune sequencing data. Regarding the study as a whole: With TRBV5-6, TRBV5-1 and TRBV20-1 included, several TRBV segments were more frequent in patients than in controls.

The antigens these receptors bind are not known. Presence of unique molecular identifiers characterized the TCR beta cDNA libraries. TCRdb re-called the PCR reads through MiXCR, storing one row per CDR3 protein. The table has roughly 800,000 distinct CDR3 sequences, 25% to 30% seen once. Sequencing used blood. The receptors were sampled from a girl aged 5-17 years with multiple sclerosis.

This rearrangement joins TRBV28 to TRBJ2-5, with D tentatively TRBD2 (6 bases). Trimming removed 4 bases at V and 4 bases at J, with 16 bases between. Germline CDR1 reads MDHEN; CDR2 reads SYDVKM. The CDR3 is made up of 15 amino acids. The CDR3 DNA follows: TGTGCCAGCAGTTCGCCCGGGAGACTCGGAGAGACCCAGTACTTC. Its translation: CASSSPGRLGETQYF.

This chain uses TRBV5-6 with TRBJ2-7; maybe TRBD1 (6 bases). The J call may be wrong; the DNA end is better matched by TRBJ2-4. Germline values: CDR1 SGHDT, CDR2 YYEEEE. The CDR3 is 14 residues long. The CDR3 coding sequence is TGTGCCAGCAGCTTCACACAGGGTAGGGACATTCAGTACTTC. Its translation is CASSFTQGRDIQYF.

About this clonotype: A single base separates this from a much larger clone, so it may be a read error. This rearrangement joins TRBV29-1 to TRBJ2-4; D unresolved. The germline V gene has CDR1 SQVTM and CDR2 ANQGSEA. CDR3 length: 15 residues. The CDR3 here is CNVEDPSKAKNIQYF. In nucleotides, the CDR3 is TGCAACGTTGAGGACCCATCTAAAGCCAAAAACATTCAGTACTTC.

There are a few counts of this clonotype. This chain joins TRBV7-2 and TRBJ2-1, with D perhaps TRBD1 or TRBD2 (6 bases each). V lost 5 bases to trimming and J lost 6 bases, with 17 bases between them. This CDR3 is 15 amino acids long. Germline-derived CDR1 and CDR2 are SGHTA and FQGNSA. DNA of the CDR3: TGTGCCAGCAGCCCCTACCCCGGGGGCCGCAATGAGCAGTTCTTC. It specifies CASSPYPGGRNEQFF. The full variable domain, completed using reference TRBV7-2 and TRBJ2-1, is GAGVSQSPSNKVTEKGKDVELRCDPISGHTALYWYRQSLGQGLEFLIYFQGNSAPDKSGLPSDRFSAERTGGSVSTLTIQRTQQEDSAVYLCASSPYPGGRNEQFFGPGTRLTVL.

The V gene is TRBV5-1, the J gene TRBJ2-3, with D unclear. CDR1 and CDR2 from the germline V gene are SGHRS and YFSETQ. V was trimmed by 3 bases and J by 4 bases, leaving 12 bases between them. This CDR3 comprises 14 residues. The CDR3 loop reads CASSSTRSPDTQYF. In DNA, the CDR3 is TGCGCCAGCAGCTCGACCAGATCCCCAGATACGCAGTATTTT.

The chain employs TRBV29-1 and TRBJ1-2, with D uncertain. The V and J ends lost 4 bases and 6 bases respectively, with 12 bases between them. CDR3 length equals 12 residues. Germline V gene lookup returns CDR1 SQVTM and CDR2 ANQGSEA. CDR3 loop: CSVAERLDGYTF. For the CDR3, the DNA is TGCAGCGTTGCGGAAAGACTGGATGGCTACACCTTC.

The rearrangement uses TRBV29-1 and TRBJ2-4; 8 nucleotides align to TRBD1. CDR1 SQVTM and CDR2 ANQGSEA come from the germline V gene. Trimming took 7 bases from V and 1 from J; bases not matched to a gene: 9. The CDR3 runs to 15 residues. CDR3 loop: CSAVPRQGAKNIQYF. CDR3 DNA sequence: TGCAGCGCCGTCCCCAGACAGGGGGCCAAAAACATTCAGTACTTC.

CDR3 residues: CASSEGLPNEQFF. The CDR3 DNA follows: TGCGCCAGCAGTGAGGGACTGCCGAATGAGCAGTTCTTC. The chain links TRBV10-1 to TRBJ2-1, with a possible D match to TRBD2 (5 bases). The CDR3 consists of 13 residues. Germline loops: CDR1 WNHNN, CDR2 SYGVQD (reference sequence). V dropped 2 bases and J dropped 7 bases, with 9 bases sitting between them.

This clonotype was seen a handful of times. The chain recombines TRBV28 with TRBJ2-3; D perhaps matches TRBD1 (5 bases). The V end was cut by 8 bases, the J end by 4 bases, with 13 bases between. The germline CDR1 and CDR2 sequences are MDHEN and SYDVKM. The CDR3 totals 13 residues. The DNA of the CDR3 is TGTGCCAGCGGGGCAGGGAACCCAGATACGCAGTATTTT. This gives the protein CASGAGNPDTQYF.

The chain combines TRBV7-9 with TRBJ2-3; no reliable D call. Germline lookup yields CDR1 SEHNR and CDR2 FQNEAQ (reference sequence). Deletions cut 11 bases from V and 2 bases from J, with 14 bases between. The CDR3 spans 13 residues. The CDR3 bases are TGTGCCCTTCAACCGGATTCCACAGATACGCAGTATTTT. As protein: CALQPDSTDTQYF.

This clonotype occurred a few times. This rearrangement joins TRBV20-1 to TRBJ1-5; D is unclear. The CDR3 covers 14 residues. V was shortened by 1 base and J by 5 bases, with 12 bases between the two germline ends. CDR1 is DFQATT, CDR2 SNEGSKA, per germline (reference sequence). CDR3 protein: CSARGSLLDQPQHF. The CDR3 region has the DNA TGCAGTGCTAGAGGAAGCCTTTTGGATCAGCCCCAGCATTTT.

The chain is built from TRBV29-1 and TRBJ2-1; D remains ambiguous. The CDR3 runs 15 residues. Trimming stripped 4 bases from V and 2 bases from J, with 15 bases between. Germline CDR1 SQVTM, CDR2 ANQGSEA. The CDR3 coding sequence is TGCAGCGTTGGTCTTGGGTCCCCCGCCTACAATGAGCAGTTCTTC. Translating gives CSVGLGSPAYNEQFF.